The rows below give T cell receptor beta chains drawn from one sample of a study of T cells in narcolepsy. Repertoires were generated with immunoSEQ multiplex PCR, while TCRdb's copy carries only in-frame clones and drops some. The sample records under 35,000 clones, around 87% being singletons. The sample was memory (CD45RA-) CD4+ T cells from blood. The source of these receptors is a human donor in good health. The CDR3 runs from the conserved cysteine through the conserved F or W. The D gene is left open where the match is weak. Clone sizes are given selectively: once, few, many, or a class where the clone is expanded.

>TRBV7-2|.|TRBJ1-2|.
TGTGCCAGCGGACCGGGACAATCAGGCTACACCTTC
CASGPGQSGYTF
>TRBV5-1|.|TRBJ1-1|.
TGCGCCAGCAGCTTGGAGGGTTACGAGACTGAAGCTTTCTTT
CASSLEGYETEAFF
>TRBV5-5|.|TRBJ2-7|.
TGTGCCAGCAGCTTGGGGAGTGTCTACGAGCAGTACTTC
CASSLGSVYEQYF
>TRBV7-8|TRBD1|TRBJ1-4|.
TGTGCCAGCAGCTTAGCAGGAGACAGGGGAGAGGAAAAACTGTTTTTT
CASSLAGDRGEEKLFF
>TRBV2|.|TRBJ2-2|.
TGTGCCAGCAGTGTCGAAGCGAACACCGGGGAGCTGTTTTTT
CASSVEANTGELFF
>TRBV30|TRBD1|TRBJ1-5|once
TGTGCCTGGAGCACAGGGGATGGAAATCAGCCCCAGCATTTT
CAWSTGDGNQPQHF
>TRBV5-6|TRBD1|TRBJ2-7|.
TGTGCCAGCAGCTTAAATATGGGACAGGGGGTCAACGAGCAGTACTTC
CASSLNMGQGVNEQYF
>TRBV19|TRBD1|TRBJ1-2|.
TGTGCCAGTAGTATGTGGGGGACAGGCTATGGCTACACCTTC
CASSMWGTGYGYTF
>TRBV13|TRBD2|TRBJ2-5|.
TGTGCCAGCAGCTTAGTCCCACCCTGGAGCGGGGGGTCCCAAGAGACCCAGTACTTC
CASSLVPPWSGGSQETQYF
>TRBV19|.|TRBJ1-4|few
TGTGCCAGTAGTAAGCTGGCGGGGCGCCTTGAAAAACTGTTTTTT
CASSKLAGRLEKLFF
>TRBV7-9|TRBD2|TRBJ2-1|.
TGTGCCAGCAGCTTAAGACTAGCCTTAAATGAGCAGTTCTTC
CASSLRLALNEQFF
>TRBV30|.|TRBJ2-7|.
TGTGCCTGGAGTGTGGTCTACGAGCAGTACTTC
CAWSVVYEQYF
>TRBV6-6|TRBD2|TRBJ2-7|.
TGTGCCAGCAGTACTCAGCGGGATACCTACGAGCAGTACTTC
CASSTQRDTYEQYF
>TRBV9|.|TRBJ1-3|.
TGTGCCAGCAGCCCAGGGACGGCTGGAAACACCATATATTTT
CASSPGTAGNTIYF
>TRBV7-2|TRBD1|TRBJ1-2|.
TGTGCCAGCAGTCCCGGACAGGCCCTTTATGGCTACACCTTC
CASSPGQALYGYTF
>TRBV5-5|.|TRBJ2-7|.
TGTGCCAGCAGCACATCACCGGGACCGGGCTACGAGCAGTACTTC
CASSTSPGPGYEQYF
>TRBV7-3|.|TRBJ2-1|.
TGTGCCAGCAGCTTAAGCTACAATGAGCAGTTCTTC
CASSLSYNEQFF
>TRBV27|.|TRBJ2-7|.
TGTGCCAGCAGCCCTAGCGCAGGACTATCCTACGAGCAGTACTTC
CASSPSAGLSYEQYF
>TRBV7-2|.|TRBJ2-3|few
TGTGCCAGCGGGATGGGGGCATATACGCAGTATTTT
CASGMGAYTQYF
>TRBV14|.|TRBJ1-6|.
TGTGCCAGCAGCGCTGTTCCTACAGGGTGGGCCAATTCACCCCTCCACTTT
CASSAVPTGWANSPLHF
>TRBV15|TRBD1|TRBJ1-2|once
TGTGCCACCAGCAGACCTGGGACAGGTAACCATGGCTACACCTTC
CATSRPGTGNHGYTF
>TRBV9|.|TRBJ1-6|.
TGTGCCAGCAGCGTAGCGGGGATCCTCACCCTCCACTTT
CASSVAGILTLHF
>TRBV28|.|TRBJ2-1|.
TGTGCCAGCAGTTCCGGACCTCTTGACAATGAGCAGTTCTTC
CASSSGPLDNEQFF
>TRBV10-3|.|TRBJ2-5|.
TGTGCCATCAGTGCCCGACCTCGGGGCCAAGAGACCCAGTACTTC
CAISARPRGQETQYF
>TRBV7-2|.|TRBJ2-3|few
TGTGCCAGCAGTCCCGGACATAGCACAGATACGCAGTATTTT
CASSPGHSTDTQYF
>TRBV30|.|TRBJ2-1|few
TGTGCCTGGGTGCCCCTCTTAGGATGGAATGAGCAGTTCTTC
CAWVPLLGWNEQFF
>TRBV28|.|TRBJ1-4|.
TGTGCCAGCAGTTTCGGGGCAACTAATGAAAAACTGTTTTTT
CASSFGATNEKLFF
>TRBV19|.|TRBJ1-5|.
TGTGCCAGTAGTATAGCAGGGGCAGATCAGCCCCAGCATTTT
CASSIAGADQPQHF
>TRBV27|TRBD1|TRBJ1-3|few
TGTGCCAGCAGTTCCCGGGGACAGGGAGGAAACACCATATATTTT
CASSSRGQGGNTIYF
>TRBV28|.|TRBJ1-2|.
TGTGCCAGCAGTTTCAGGGGCAACTATGGCTACACCTTC
CASSFRGNYGYTF
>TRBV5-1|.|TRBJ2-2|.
TGCGCCAGCAGCTTGGTACAGGTGGACACCGGGGAGCTGTTTTTT
CASSLVQVDTGELFF
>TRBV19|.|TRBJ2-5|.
TGTGCCAGTAGTTTGAAATCTGGGGGCTCCCAAGAGACCCAGTACTTC
CASSLKSGGSQETQYF
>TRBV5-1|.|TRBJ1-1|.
TGCGCCAGCAGCTTTCAGGGGAGGGACACTGAAGCTTTCTTT
CASSFQGRDTEAFF
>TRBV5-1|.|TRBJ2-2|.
TGCGCCAGCAGCTTGGGGGCTGCGAACACCGGGGAGCTGTTTTTT
CASSLGAANTGELFF
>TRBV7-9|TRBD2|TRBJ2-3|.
TGTGCCAGCAGCTTAGGGTCTAGCGGGGTGAGCACAGATACGCAGTATTTT
CASSLGSSGVSTDTQYF
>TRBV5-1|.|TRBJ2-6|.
TGCGCCAGCAGAATACAGGTCGCTGGGGCCAACGTCCTGACTTTC
CASRIQVAGANVLTF
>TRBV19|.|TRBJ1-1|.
TGTGCCAGTAAGAAGGACATTATGAACACTGAAGCTTTCTTT
CASKKDIMNTEAFF
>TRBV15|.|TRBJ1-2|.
TGTGCCACCAGCAGGGATCTTAACTATGGCTACACCTTC
CATSRDLNYGYTF
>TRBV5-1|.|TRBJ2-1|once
TGCGCCAGCAGCCAGGGACGGCCCTCCTACAATGAGCAGTTCTTC
CASSQGRPSYNEQFF
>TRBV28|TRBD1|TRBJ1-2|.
TGTGCCAGCACGAATTTGCCAGGGGGCGGAGGGAACTATGGCTACACCTTC
CASTNLPGGGGNYGYTF
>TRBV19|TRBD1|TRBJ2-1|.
TGTGCCAGTAGTGTAACGCCCGGGACAGGGGCGAATGAGCAGTTCTTC
CASSVTPGTGANEQFF
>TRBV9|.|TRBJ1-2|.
TGTGCCAGCAGCGTAGACCAGGGCCCCTATGGCTACACCTTC
CASSVDQGPYGYTF